The subject of this entry is one T cell receptor beta chain. The CDR3 has 13 residues. The V gene lost 1 base and the J gene lost 6 bases, with 9 bases spanning the gap. Looked up from germline, CDR1 is SGHTA and CDR2 is FQGTGA. These data come from a study of blood T cell repertoires in COVID-19. Overall study: Samples representing acute and convalescent COVID-19 were sourced from the United States, Italy and Spain. In each case, the material was cDNA or gDNA derived from T cells, B-cell-depleted T cells, or PBMCs.

How the authors handled the data: Reference gene primer amplification gave nucleated cell count estimates. Repertoires were generated with immunoSEQ multiplex PCR, while TCRdb's copy carries only in-frame clones and drops some. That table gives V, J and clone size, and the DNA gave D and trimming. The sample yields around 170,000 clones, 88% seen once. The chain couples TRBV7-3 to TRBJ1-1; D is unclear. The sequenced sample consisted of peripheral blood. The receptor was isolated from a man aged 60 to 75 with acute or convalescent COVID-19. The CDR3 bases are TGTGCCAGCAGCTTAAACGGGGTCTCTGAAGCTTTCTTT. This codes for CASSLNGVSEAFF.